A single sample is the source of the 11 T cell receptor beta chains below, sequenced in a study of T cells expressing NK-cell markers. TCRdb reprocessed the 5' RACE reads, with one entry per CDR3 protein and no DNA. The repertoire shows approximately 150,000 distinct CDR3 sequences; the top ten hold 9% to 15%. Sequenced: blood T cells: a sorted CD56 or NKG2C T cell subset, CD4+ or CD8+ T cells, or bulk PBMC T cells (not recorded which). Receptors originate from a man younger than 35 in good health.

CDR3 sequence: CASSGSDRGQYNEQFF. The chain links TRBV7-9 to TRBJ2-1; TCRdb proposes TRBD1, but this gene call is untestable without DNA. This CDR3 is 16 amino acids long. Germline CDR1 reads SEHNR; CDR2 reads FQNEAQ (reference sequence).

The chain combines TRBV5-1 with TRBJ2-1; TCRdb returns TRBD1, unconfirmable since there is no DNA. The length of the CDR3 is 16 residues. Germline CDR1 is SGHRS and CDR2 is YFSETQ. The CDR3 loop is CASSSLDRLGGNEQFF.

The chain uses TRBV27 and TRBJ1-4; TCRdb indicates TRBD1, and absent DNA this call remains unverified. The CDR3 spans 15 residues. Germline V CDR1 and CDR2: MNHEY, SMNVEV (reference sequence). The CDR3 here is CASSLSGQSGEKLFF.

This chain joins TRBV7-9 and TRBJ2-5; TCRdb selects TRBD1, and the lack of DNA leaves this call unchecked. The CDR3 is 14 residues long. CDR1 SEHNR and CDR2 FQNEAQ come from the germline V gene (reference sequence). Here the CDR3 reads CASSVVGGGETQYF.

The V call is TRBV11-2, the J call TRBJ2-4; no DNA is available, so the TRBD1 call from TCRdb remains unchecked. Germline-derived CDR1 and CDR2 are SGHAT and FQNNGV. The CDR3 loop spans 18 amino acids. Here the CDR3 reads CASSLEASPEEAKNIQYF.

V usage is TRBV4-3 and J usage is TRBJ2-7; the D call from TCRdb, TRBD1, cannot be confirmed without DNA. Looked up from germline, CDR1 is LGHNA and CDR2 is YSLEER. The CDR3 has 16 residues. The CDR3 sequence is CASSQEGLNRVDEQYF.

The chain is built from TRBV12-3 or TRBV12-4 and TRBJ2-1; the D call from TCRdb, TRBD2, cannot be confirmed without DNA. This CDR3 comprises 15 residues. The CDR3 spells CASISGSSLSDEQFF.

The chain employs TRBV9 and TRBJ2-2; TCRdb proposes TRBD1, but this gene call is untestable without DNA. This CDR3 spans 15 amino acids. The germline gives CDR1 SGDLS, CDR2 YYNGEE. The CDR3 sequence is CASSGPGQNTGELFF.

This sequence joins TRBV4-3 and TRBJ2-1; TCRdb's D call of TRBD1 is untestable without DNA. The germline V gene encodes CDR1 LGHNA and CDR2 YSLEER. The CDR3 totals 16 residues. The CDR3 sequence is CASSQGVSGVEDEQFF.

J is TRBJ2-1 and V is TRBV7-9; TCRdb selects TRBD2, and the lack of DNA leaves this call unchecked. The CDR3 has 19 amino acids. The germline V gene encodes CDR1 SEHNR and CDR2 FQNEAQ (reference sequence). The chain's CDR3 is CASSNGLAGGFIPYNEQFF.

This rearrangement joins TRBV4-1 to TRBJ1-2. CDR1 and CDR2 (germline): MGHRA, YSYEKL. The CDR3 consists of 15 residues. CDR3 region: CASSQESAGRSGYTF.